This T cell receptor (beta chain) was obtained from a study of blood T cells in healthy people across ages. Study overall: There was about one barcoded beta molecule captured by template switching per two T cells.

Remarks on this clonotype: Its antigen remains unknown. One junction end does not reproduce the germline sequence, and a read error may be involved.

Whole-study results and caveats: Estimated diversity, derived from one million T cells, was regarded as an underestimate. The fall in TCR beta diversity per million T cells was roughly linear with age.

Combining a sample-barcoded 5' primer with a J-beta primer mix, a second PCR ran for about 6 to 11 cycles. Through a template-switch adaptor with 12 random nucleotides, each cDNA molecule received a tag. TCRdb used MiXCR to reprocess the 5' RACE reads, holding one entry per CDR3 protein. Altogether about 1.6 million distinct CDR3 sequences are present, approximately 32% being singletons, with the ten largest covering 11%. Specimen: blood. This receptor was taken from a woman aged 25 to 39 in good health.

CDR3 loop: CSARGWASAGTDTQYF. DNA of the CDR3: TGCAGTGCTAGGGGGTGGGCTAGCGCGGGCACGGATACGCAGTATTTT. The chain links TRBV20-1 to TRBJ2-3; TRBD2 is a possible D gene (6 bases). This CDR3 is built from 16 residues. CDR1 is DFQATT and CDR2 is SNEGSKA in the germline V gene (reference sequence).